This TCR beta chain emerged from a study of vaccination effects on CD4 cells after COVID-19. Libraries were prepared by immunoSEQ multiplex PCR; TCRdb keeps only in-frame clonotypes and omits some of them. The sample contains about 45,000 clones, approximately 70% of which appear only once. Upon completion of approximately ten days in culture, CD4+ T cells were isolated. Each participant received a vaccine that was either BNT162b2 or mRNA-1273, given as two doses. About this clone itself: Its specificity is not known.

The sequencing used CD4+ T cells from PBMCs cultured without peptide, collected after COVID-19 vaccination. The TCR originated in a human donor who received a COVID-19 vaccine.

The CDR3 spells CASSQGGGGETQYF. The CDR3 coding sequence is TGTGCCAGCAGCCAAGGCGGGGGGGGAGAGACCCAGTACTTC. The chain joins TRBV3-1 (or the pseudogene TRBV3-2) to TRBJ2-5; 9 bases line up with TRBD2. V dropped 1 base and J dropped 4; count of bases not matched to a gene: 1. Germline V gene lookup returns CDR1 LGHDT and CDR2 YNNKEL (reference sequence). The length of the CDR3 is 14 residues.